These T cell receptor beta chains were read from a single sample in a study of T cells after yellow fever vaccination. Via MiXCR, TCRdb re-called the 5' RACE reads, giving one row per CDR3 protein. Seen here are around 330,000 distinct CDR3 sequences, roughly 3.5% observed once, and the top ten hold around 20%. This specimen consisted of PBMCs, obtained on the day of the yellow fever booster vaccination. These receptors all come from a young man who received the YFV17D yellow fever vaccine. Both conserved end residues are part of each CDR3. D genes are given only for firm matches. Rows may omit the clone size; those that give it use once, few, many or a size class.

TRBJ2-2,many,TRBV20-1,NA,CSARDGAGLNTGELFF,TGCAGTGCTAGAGATGGAGCGGGCCTCAACACCGGGGAGCTGTTTTTT
TRBJ2-5,few,TRBV12-3/TRBV12-4,TRBD2,CASTGRGRFQETQYF,TGTGCCAGCACGGGGCGGGGGAGATTTCAAGAGACCCAGTACTTC
TRBJ1-1,NA,TRBV5-1,NA,CASSAYRANTEAFF,TGCGCCAGCAGTGCATACAGGGCGAACACTGAAGCTTTCTTT
TRBJ1-2,NA,TRBV20-1,NA,CSASHRVGYTF,TGCAGTGCTTCGCACAGGGTTGGCTACACCTTC
TRBJ2-5,many,TRBV7-7,TRBD1,CASSRTGGETQYF,TGTGCTAGCAGCCGTACAGGGGGAGAGACCCAGTACTTC
TRBJ1-5,many,TRBV7-9,TRBD1,CASYPRQGVKYSNQPQHF,TGTGCCAGCTACCCCCGGCAGGGGGTTAAATATAGCAATCAGCCCCAGCATTTT
TRBJ2-7,many,TRBV7-9,TRBD2,CASSWPQAGPLWEQYF,TGTGCCAGCAGCTGGCCCCAAGCGGGGCCGCTTTGGGAGCAGTACTTC
TRBJ2-1,few,TRBV7-7,NA,CASSQYGGNEQFF,TGTGCCAGCAGCCAATACGGGGGAAATGAGCAGTTCTTC
TRBJ1-6,many,TRBV9,NA,CASSVTVQVMNSPLHF,TGTGCCAGCAGCGTAACGGTCCAGGTGATGAATTCACCCCTCCACTTT
TRBJ1-4,many,TRBV10-3,NA,CALNRRGVCEKLFF,TGTGCCCTTAACAGGCGGGGGGTTTGCGAAAAACTGTTTTTT
TRBJ2-3,many,TRBV11-2,NA,CATKSSTDTQYF,TGTGCCACCAAATCTAGCACAGATACGCAGTATTTT
TRBJ2-1,many,TRBV12-3/TRBV12-4,TRBD2,CASRGSGGAREQFF,TGTGCCAGCAGGGGTAGCGGGGGGGCTCGTGAGCAGTTCTTC
TRBJ2-7,many,TRBV20-1,TRBD2,CSARPVSGVIYEQYF,TGCAGTGCTAGACCCGTTAGCGGGGTAATCTACGAGCAGTACTTC
TRBJ2-1,NA,TRBV7-2,TRBD1,CASSLAGWDRGFF,TGTGCCAGCAGCTTAGCCGGCTGGGACAGGGGGTTCTTC
TRBJ2-5,many,TRBV10-3,TRBD2,CAISESAPLAGARETQYF,TGTGCCATCAGTGAGTCCGCGCCACTAGCGGGGGCCAGGGAGACCCAGTACTTC
TRBJ2-5,NA,TRBV5-6,NA,CASSPATTETQYF,TGTGCCAGCAGCCCGGCGACTACAGAGACCCAGTACTTC
TRBJ1-2,NA,TRBV13,NA,CASSATRQILNYGYTF,TGTGCCAGCAGCGCGACACGACAGATACTTAACTATGGCTACACCTTC
TRBJ1-2,many,TRBV28,NA,CASGSTANYGYTF,TGTGCCAGCGGGAGTACAGCGAACTATGGCTACACCTTC
TRBJ1-2,NA,TRBV7-9,NA,CASSSSEVNYGYTF,TGTGCCAGCAGCTCCTCCGAAGTCAACTATGGCTACACCTTC
TRBJ2-1,NA,TRBV5-1,TRBD2,CASSLPETSGGYDEQFF,TGCGCCAGCAGCTTGCCGGAAACTAGCGGGGGCTACGATGAGCAGTTCTTC
TRBJ2-5,NA,TRBV3-1,NA,CASSQGGVTQYF,TGTGCCAGCAGCCAAGGTGGGGTGACCCAGTACTTC
TRBJ2-2,many,TRBV7-3,NA,CASSAEPTGELFF,TGTGCCAGCAGCGCGGAACCAACCGGGGAGCTGTTTTTT
TRBJ2-7,NA,TRBV12-3/TRBV12-4,NA,CASSYDGAYEQYF,TGTGCCAGCAGTTATGACGGAGCCTACGAGCAGTACTTC
TRBJ2-7,few,TRBV5-4,TRBD2,CASRSGSGVSAQYF,TGTGCCAGCAGGAGCGGTAGCGGGGTGTCGGCGCAGTACTTC
TRBJ2-1,many,TRBV5-1,TRBD1,CASSSPGQGTGNEQFF,TGCGCCAGCAGCTCTCCGGGACAGGGAACAGGCAATGAGCAGTTCTTC
TRBJ1-6,NA,TRBV20-1,TRBD1,CSASRNRGGNSPLHF,TGCAGTGCTTCTCGAAACAGGGGCGGTAATTCACCCCTCCACTTT
TRBJ2-5,NA,TRBV5-1,TRBD1,CASSLSTGVRETQYF,TGCGCCAGCAGCTTATCGACAGGGGTGAGAGAGACCCAGTACTTC
TRBJ1-1,few,TRBV5-1,TRBD1,CASRRDRTNTEAFF,TGCGCCAGCAGAAGGGACAGGACGAACACTGAAGCTTTCTTT
TRBJ1-4,few,TRBV18,NA,CASSFAGGLNEKLFF,TGTGCCAGCTCCTTTGCCGGGGGACTAAATGAAAAACTGTTTTTT
TRBJ2-3,many,TRBV20-1,TRBD2,CSARPPRGGADTQYF,TGCAGTGCTAGACCCCCCCGCGGGGGGGCCGATACGCAGTATTTT
TRBJ1-2,NA,TRBV20-1,NA,CSAGQPLKNYGYTF,TGCAGTGCTGGACAGCCACTAAAGAACTATGGCTACACCTTC
TRBJ2-3,many,TRBV29-1,TRBD1,CSATGESTDTQYF,TGCAGCGCTACAGGGGAAAGTACAGATACGCAGTATTTT
TRBJ2-5,many,TRBV5-1,NA,CASTNQAAETQYF,TGCGCCAGCACCAACCAGGCGGCAGAGACCCAGTACTTC
TRBJ2-3,NA,TRBV10-2,NA,CASIRTPSSTDTQYF,TGCGCCAGCATTCGGACTCCTTCTAGCACAGATACGCAGTATTTT
TRBJ2-5,NA,TRBV12-5,NA,CASGLEKVETQYF,TGTGCTAGTGGTTTGGAAAAAGTGGAGACCCAGTACTTC
TRBJ1-6,NA,TRBV4-3,TRBD1,CASSHGQAINSPLHF,TGCGCCAGCAGCCACGGACAGGCGATTAATTCACCCCTCCACTTT
TRBJ1-6,few,TRBV30,NA,CAWVAGGSPLHF,TGTGCCTGGGTTGCTGGGGGTTCACCCCTCCACTTT
TRBJ2-1,NA,TRBV6-5,NA,CASGPPQGPGNEQFF,TGTGCCAGCGGACCACCTCAAGGGCCCGGCAATGAGCAGTTCTTC
TRBJ2-3,many,TRBV5-1,TRBD1,CASSQRGLTGQSTDTQYF,TGCGCCAGCAGCCAAAGAGGCCTGACAGGGCAAAGCACAGATACGCAGTATTTT
TRBJ2-7,NA,TRBV6-5,TRBD2,CASSLFQPAGGGYEQYF,TGTGCCAGCAGTTTATTTCAGCCGGCGGGGGGCGGGTACGAGCAGTACTTC
TRBJ2-3,NA,TRBV12-2,NA,CASRTGGFTDTQYF,TGTGCAAGTCGCACGGGGGGGTTCACAGATACGCAGTATTTT
TRBJ2-6,few,TRBV3-1,NA,CASSHWVRGLSSGANVLTF,TGTGCCAGCAGCCATTGGGTGCGAGGGCTTAGCTCTGGGGCCAACGTCCTGACTTTC
TRBJ2-7,many,TRBV4-1,NA,CASSQEDTDSYEQYF,TGCGCCAGCAGCCAAGAGGACACCGACTCCTACGAGCAGTACTTC
TRBJ2-5,few,TRBV27,NA,CASSLSGSWRGETQYF,TGTGCCAGCAGTTTATCAGGGTCTTGGCGGGGTGAGACCCAGTACTTC
TRBJ2-1,many,TRBV27,NA,CASSFFGGGSYNEQFF,TGTGCCAGCAGTTTCTTTGGGGGAGGCTCCTACAATGAGCAGTTCTTC
TRBJ1-1,NA,TRBV6-2/TRBV6-3,NA,CASSRPDGTEAFF,TGTGCCAGCAGCCGCCCTGACGGGACTGAAGCTTTCTTT
TRBJ2-3,many,TRBV24-1,NA,CATSGGTDTQYF,TGTGCCACCAGTGGTGGCACAGATACGCAGTATTTT
TRBJ2-3,NA,TRBV20-1,TRBD2,CSAGTSGGPDTQYF,TGCAGTGCTGGGACTAGCGGGGGGCCAGATACGCAGTATTTT
TRBJ2-2,NA,TRBV4-1,NA,CASSLRRGRENTGELFF,TGCGCCAGCAGCCTCCGGAGGGGCAGGGAGAACACCGGGGAGCTGTTTTTT
TRBJ2-5,NA,TRBV3-1,TRBD2,CASGPRLAAGETQYF,TGTGCCAGCGGCCCCCGACTAGCGGCGGGAGAGACCCAGTACTTC
TRBJ2-5,NA,TRBV21-1,NA,CASSKVGQGRFQETQYF,TGTGCCAGCAGCAAAGTTGGGCAGGGGCGCTTTCAAGAGACCCAGTACTTC
TRBJ1-1,many,TRBV12-3/TRBV12-4,NA,CASSFEVVTEAFF,TGTGCCAGCAGTTTCGAAGTTGTCACTGAAGCTTTCTTT